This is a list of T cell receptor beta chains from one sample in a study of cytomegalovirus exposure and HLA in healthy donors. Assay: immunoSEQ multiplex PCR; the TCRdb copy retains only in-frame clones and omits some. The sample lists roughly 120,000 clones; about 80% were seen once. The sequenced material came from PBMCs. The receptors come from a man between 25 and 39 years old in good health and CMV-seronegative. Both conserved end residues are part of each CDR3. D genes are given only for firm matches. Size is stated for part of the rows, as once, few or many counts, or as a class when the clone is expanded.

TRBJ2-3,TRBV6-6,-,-,CASSYQGLGGDTQYF,TGTGCCAGCAGTTACCAGGGCCTCGGGGGAGATACGCAGTATTTT
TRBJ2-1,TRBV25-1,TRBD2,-,CASSVSSGYNEQFF,TGTGCCAGCAGTGTTTCTAGCGGTTACAATGAACAGTTCTTC
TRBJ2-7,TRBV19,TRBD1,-,CASGQAYEQYF,TGTGCCAGCGGACAGGCCTACGAGCAGTACTTC
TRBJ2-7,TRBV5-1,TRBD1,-,CASSLRTGSSYEQYF,TGCGCCAGCAGCCTAAGGACAGGGTCGTCCTACGAGCAGTACTTC
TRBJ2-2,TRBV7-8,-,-,CASGTRFPTGELFF,TGTGCCAGCGGCACCCGCTTTCCCACCGGGGAGCTGTTTTTT
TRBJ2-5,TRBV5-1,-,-,CASSISQQETQYF,TGCGCCAGCAGCATTAGCCAGCAAGAGACCCAGTACTTC
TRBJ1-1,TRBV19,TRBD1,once,CASSIRDRRLNTEAFF,TGTGCCAGTAGTATAAGGGACAGAAGATTGAACACTGAAGCTTTCTTT
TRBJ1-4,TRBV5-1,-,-,CASSLSQVSNEKLFF,TGCGCCAGCAGCTTGTCTCAGGTCTCGAATGAAAAACTGTTTTTT
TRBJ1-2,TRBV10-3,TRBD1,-,CAIRKQGALGYTF,TGTGCCATCAGGAAACAGGGGGCGCTGGGCTACACCTTC
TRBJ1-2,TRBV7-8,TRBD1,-,CASSIGQGYYGYTF,TGTGCCAGCAGCATTGGACAGGGATACTATGGCTACACCTTC
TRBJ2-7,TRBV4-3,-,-,CASSQARTSSSYEQYF,TGCGCCAGCAGCCAAGCCCGGACTTCCAGCTCCTACGAGCAGTACTTC
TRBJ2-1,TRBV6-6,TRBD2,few,CASRMKREGYNEQFF,TGTGCCAGCAGAATGAAGCGGGAGGGGTACAATGAGCAGTTCTTC
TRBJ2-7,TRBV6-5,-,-,CASRLSSLSYEQYF,TGTGCCAGCAGACTAAGCAGCCTCTCCTACGAGCAGTACTTC
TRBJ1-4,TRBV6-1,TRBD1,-,CASSPGQGNEKLFF,TGTGCCAGCAGCCCGGGACAGGGTAATGAAAAACTGTTTTTT
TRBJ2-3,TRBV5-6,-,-,CASSPKARDTQYF,TGTGCCAGCAGCCCGAAAGCGAGAGATACGCAGTATTTT
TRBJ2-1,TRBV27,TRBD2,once,CASKAAGGLAHNEQFF,TGTGCCAGCAAAGCAGCGGGAGGGTTGGCACACAATGAGCAGTTCTTC
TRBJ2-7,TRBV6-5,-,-,CASRLTTYYEQYF,TGTGCCAGTCGACTAACTACATACTACGAGCAGTACTTC
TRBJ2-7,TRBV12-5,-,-,CASGSLTGTYEQYF,TGTGCTAGTGGTTCGTTAACAGGGACCTACGAGCAGTACTTC
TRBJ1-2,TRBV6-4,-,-,CASSDSPGVGGYTF,TGTGCCAGCAGTGACTCGCCAGGGGTGGGCGGCTACACCTTC
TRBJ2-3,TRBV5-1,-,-,CASSWVGAEDTQYF,TGCGCCAGCAGCTGGGTGGGAGCGGAAGATACGCAGTATTTT
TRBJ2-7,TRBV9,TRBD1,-,CASSEDRGLHHEQYF,TGTGCCAGCAGCGAAGACAGGGGGCTCCACCACGAGCAGTACTTC
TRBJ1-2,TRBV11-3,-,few,CASSPEGGYYGYTF,TGTGCCAGCAGCCCCGAGGGAGGGTACTATGGCTACACCTTC
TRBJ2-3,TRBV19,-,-,CASSLRTDTQYF,TGTGCCAGTAGTCTACGCACAGATACGCAGTATTTT
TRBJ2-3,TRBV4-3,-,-,CASSPRLGSTDTQYF,TGCGCCAGCAGCCCTCGTCTCGGGAGCACAGATACGCAGTATTTT
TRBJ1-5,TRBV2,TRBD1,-,CASSGRTGRSNQPQHF,TGTGCCAGCAGCGGCCGGACAGGGCGGAGCAATCAGCCCCAGCATTTT
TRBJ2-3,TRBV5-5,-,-,CASSPTNTDTQYF,TGTGCCAGCAGCCCGACTAACACAGATACGCAGTATTTT
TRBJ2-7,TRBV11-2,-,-,CASSYPRADSSYEQYF,TGTGCCAGCAGCTACCCCCGGGCAGACAGCTCCTACGAGCAGTACTTC
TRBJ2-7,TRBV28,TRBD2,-,CASSLPAGWGSYEQYF,TGTGCCAGCAGTCTCCCAGCGGGGTGGGGGTCCTACGAGCAGTACTTC
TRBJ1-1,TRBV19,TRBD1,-,CASILQGARPKAFF,TGTGCCAGTATTCTCCAGGGGGCGCGTCCAAAAGCTTTCTTT
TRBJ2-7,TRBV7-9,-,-,CSSSPGQRNSYEQYF,TGTTCCAGCAGCCCAGGACAGAGAAACTCCTACGAGCAGTACTTC
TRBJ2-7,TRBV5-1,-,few,CASSYLPIYEQYF,TGCGCCAGCAGCTACCTACCCATTTACGAGCAGTACTTC
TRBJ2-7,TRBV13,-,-,CASSPPGTTYEQYF,TGTGCCAGCAGCCCTCCGGGAACGACCTACGAGCAGTACTTC
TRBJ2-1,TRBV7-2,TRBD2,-,CASSVRDYAQFF,TGTGCCAGCAGCGTTAGGGACTACGCGCAGTTCTTC
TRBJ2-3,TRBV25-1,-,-,CASSELRGGDTDTQYF,TGTGCCAGCAGTGAATTGAGAGGTGGAGACACAGATACGCAGTATTTT
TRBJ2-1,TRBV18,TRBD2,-,CASSPPLLAGGSDEQFF,TGTGCCAGCTCACCGCCATTGTTAGCGGGAGGATCGGATGAGCAGTTCTTC
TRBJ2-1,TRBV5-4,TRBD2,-,CASSGAGGLYNEQFF,TGTGCCAGCAGCGGAGCGGGAGGACTTTACAATGAGCAGTTCTTC
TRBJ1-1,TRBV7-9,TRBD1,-,CASSNQGAVRTEAFF,TGTGCCAGCAGCAACCAGGGGGCGGTGCGCACTGAAGCTTTCTTT
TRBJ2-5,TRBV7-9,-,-,CASSLAGGQETQYF,TGTGCCAGCAGCTTAGCGGGGGGTCAAGAGACCCAGTACTTC
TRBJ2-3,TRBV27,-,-,CASSLYIGTPSTDTQYF,TGTGCCAGCAGTTTATACATCGGGACACCAAGCACAGATACGCAGTATTTT
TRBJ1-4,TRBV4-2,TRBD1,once,CASSQARGLGEKLFF,TGTGCCAGCAGCCAGGCCAGGGGGCTAGGTGAAAAACTGTTTTTT
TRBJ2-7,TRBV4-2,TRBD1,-,CASSGGQGTYEQYF,TGTGCCAGCAGCGGCGGACAGGGCACGTACGAGCAGTACTTC
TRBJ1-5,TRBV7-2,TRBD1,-,CASSSSRDRDQPQHF,TGTGCCAGCAGCTCGTCCCGGGACAGGGATCAGCCCCAGCATTTT